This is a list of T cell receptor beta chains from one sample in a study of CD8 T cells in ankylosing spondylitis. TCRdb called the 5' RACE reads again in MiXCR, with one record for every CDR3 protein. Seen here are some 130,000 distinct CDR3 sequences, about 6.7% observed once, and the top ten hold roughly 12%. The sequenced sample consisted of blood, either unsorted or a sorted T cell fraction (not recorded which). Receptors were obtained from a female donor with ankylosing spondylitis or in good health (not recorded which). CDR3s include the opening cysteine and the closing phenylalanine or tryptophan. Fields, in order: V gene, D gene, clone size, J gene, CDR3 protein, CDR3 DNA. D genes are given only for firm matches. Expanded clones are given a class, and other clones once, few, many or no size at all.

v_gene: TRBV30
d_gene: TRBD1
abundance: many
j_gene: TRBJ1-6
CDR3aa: CAWRGTGTARKNSPLHF
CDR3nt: TGTGCCTGGAGGGGGACCGGGACAGCCAGAAAAAATTCACCCCTCCACTTT

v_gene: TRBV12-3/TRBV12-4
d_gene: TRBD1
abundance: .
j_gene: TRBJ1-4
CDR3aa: CASSDRDLATNEKLFF
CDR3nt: TGTGCCAGCAGCGACAGGGATTTGGCAACTAATGAAAAACTGTTTTTT

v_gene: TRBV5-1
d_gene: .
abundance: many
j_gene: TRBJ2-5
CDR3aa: CASSSKGDETQYF
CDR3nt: TGCGCCAGCAGCTCCAAGGGAGACGAGACCCAGTACTTC

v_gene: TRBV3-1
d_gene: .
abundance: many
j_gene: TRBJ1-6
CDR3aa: CASSQDRGRTLHF
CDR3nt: TGTGCCAGCAGCCAAGATCGGGGCAGGACCCTCCACTTT

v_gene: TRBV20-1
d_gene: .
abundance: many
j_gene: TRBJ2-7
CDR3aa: CSAWPSSYEQYF
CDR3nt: TGCAGTGCTTGGCCGAGCTCCTACGAGCAGTACTTC

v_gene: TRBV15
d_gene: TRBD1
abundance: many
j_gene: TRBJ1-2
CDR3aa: CATSRGAGLKTGDHYGYTF
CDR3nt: TGTGCCACCAGCAGGGGGGCGGGACTTAAAACAGGGGATCACTATGGCTACACCTTC

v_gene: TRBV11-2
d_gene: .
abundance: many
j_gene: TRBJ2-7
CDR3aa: CASSLDLRSGSSYEQYF
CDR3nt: TGTGCCAGCAGCTTAGATCTCAGAAGCGGAAGCTCCTACGAGCAGTACTTC

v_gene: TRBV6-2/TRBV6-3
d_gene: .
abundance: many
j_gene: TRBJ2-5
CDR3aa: CASGASQETQYF
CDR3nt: TGTGCCAGCGGGGCCTCGCAAGAGACCCAGTACTTC

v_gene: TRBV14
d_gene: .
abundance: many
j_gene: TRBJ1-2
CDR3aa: CASSQVGGQTHGYTF
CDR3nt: TGTGCCAGCAGCCAAGTCGGTGGGCAGACTCATGGCTACACCTTC

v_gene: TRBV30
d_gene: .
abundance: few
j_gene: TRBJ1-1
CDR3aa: CAWNGGMNTEAFF
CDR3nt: TGTGCCTGGAATGGGGGGATGAACACTGAAGCTTTCTTT

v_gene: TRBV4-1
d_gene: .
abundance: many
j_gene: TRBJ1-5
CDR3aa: CASSPSGGQPQHF
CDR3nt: TGCGCCAGCAGCCCCTCAGGAGGACAGCCCCAGCATTTT

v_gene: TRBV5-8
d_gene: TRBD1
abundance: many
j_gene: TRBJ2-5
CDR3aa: CASSLEGAGGETQYF
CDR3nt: TGTGCCAGCAGCTTGGAGGGGGCTGGGGGAGAGACCCAGTACTTC

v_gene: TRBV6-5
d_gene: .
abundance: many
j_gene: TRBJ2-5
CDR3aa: CASSYSKGSWQETQYF
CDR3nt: TGTGCCAGCAGTTACTCGAAAGGGAGCTGGCAAGAGACCCAGTACTTC

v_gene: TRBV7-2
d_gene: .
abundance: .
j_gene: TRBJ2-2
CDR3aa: CTSSFSEGTGELFF
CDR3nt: TGTACCAGCAGCTTTAGCGAGGGCACCGGGGAGCTGTTTTTT

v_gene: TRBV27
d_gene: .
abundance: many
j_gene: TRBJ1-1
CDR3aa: CASRIEGATEAFF
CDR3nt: TGTGCCAGCAGAATTGAAGGTGCCACTGAAGCTTTCTTT

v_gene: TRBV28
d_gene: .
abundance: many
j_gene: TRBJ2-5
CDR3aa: CASRASFPGTQYF
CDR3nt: TGTGCCAGCAGAGCGTCCTTTCCGGGGACCCAGTACTTC

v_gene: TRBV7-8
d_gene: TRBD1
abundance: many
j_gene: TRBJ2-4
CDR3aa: CASSLGTGNIQYF
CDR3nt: TGTGCCAGCAGCTTAGGGACAGGAAACATTCAGTACTTC

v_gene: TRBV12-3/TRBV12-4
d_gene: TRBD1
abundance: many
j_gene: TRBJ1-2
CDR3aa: CASSSPTMGQGAGGYTF
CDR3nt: TGTGCCAGCAGTTCCCCCACCATGGGACAGGGGGCTGGTGGCTACACCTTC

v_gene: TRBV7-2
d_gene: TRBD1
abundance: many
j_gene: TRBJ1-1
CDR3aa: CASRATGGYTEAFF
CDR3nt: TGTGCCAGCAGGGCCACAGGGGGTTACACTGAAGCTTTCTTT

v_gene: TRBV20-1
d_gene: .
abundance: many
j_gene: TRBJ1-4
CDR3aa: CSARRWGDEKLFF
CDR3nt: TGCAGTGCTAGACGCTGGGGAGATGAAAAACTGTTTTTT

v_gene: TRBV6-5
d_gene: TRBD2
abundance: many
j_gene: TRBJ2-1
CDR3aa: CASSNPGGGRSSYNEQFF
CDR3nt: TGTGCCAGCAGTAACCCCGGCGGGGGGCGAAGCTCCTACAATGAGCAGTTCTTC

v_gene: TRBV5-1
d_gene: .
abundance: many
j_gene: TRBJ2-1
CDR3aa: CASSLPLASSSYNEQFF
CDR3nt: TGCGCCAGCAGCTTGCCACTAGCATCGAGCTCCTACAATGAGCAGTTCTTC

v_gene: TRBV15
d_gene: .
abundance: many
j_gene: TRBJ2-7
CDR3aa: CATSGGTTSGSSYEQYF
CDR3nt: TGTGCCACCAGCGGAGGGACGACATCCGGGTCTTCCTACGAGCAGTACTTC

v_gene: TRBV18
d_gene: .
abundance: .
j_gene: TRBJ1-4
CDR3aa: CASSPSRATNEKLFF
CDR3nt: TGTGCCAGCTCACCAAGCCGGGCTACTAATGAAAAACTGTTTTTT

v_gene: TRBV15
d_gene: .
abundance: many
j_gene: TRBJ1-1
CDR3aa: CATNQGMNTEAFF
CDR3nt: TGTGCCACCAACCAGGGGATGAACACTGAAGCTTTCTTT

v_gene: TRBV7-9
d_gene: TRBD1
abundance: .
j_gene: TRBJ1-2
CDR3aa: CASSPRGTGGPYSYTF
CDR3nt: TGTGCCAGCAGCCCCCGGGGGACAGGGGGCCCCTACAGCTACACCTTC

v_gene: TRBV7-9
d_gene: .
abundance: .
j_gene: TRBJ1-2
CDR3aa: CASSLALSGCYTF
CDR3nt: TGTGCCAGCAGCTTAGCGCTTTCTGGGTGCTACACCTTC

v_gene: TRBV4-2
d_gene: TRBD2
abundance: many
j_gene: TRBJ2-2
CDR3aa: CASSQESGGINTGELFF
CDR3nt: TGTGCCAGCAGCCAAGAATCGGGGGGGATAAATACCGGGGAGCTGTTTTTT

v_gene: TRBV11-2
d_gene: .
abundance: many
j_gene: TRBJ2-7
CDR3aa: CASSTLVEQYF
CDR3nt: TGTGCCAGCAGCACCCTGGTAGAGCAGTACTTC

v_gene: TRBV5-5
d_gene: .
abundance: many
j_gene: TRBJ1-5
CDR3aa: CASCGGFNQPQHF
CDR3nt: TGTGCCAGCTGTGGGGGATTCAATCAGCCCCAGCATTTT

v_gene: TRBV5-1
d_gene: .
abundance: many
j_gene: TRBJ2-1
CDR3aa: CASRINSGEQFF
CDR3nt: TGCGCCAGCAGGATCAACTCGGGGGAGCAGTTCTTC

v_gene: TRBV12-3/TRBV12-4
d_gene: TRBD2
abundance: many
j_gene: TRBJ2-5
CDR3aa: CASSGTSGGPRETQYF
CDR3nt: TGTGCCAGCTCCGGGACTAGCGGGGGACCTCGGGAGACCCAGTACTTC

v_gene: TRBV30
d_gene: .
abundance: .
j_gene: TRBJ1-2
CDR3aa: CAWSKLGANGYTF
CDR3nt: TGTGCCTGGAGTAAGCTGGGGGCAAATGGCTACACCTTC

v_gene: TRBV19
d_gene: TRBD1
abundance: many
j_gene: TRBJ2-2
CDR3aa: CASSRPGQRSTGELFF
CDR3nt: TGTGCCAGTAGTCGGCCGGGACAGCGAAGTACCGGGGAGCTGTTTTTT

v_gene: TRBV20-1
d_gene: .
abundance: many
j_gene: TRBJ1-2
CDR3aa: CSASQGTNYGYTF
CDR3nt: TGCAGTGCTTCTCAGGGGACTAACTATGGCTACACCTTC

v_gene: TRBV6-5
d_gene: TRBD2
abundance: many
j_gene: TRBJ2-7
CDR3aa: CASSYDRLAGGVQQYF
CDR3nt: TGTGCCAGCAGTTACGACCGACTAGCGGGGGGTGTTCAGCAGTACTTC

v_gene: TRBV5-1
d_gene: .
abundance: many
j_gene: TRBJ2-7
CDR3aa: CASSLTGRVSEQYF
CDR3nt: TGCGCCAGCAGCTTGACCGGACGAGTCTCCGAGCAGTACTTC

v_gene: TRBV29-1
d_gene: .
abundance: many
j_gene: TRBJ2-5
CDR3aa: CSVLVTQETQYF
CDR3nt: TGCAGCGTCCTCGTCACACAAGAGACCCAGTACTTC

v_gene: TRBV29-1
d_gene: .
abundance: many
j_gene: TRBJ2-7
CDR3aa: CSVFAVYEQYF
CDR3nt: TGCAGCGTTTTCGCCGTCTACGAGCAGTACTTC

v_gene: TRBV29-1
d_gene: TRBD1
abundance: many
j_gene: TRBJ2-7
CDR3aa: CSVEDPGQGTYEQYF
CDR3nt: TGCAGCGTTGAAGATCCCGGACAGGGAACCTACGAGCAGTACTTC